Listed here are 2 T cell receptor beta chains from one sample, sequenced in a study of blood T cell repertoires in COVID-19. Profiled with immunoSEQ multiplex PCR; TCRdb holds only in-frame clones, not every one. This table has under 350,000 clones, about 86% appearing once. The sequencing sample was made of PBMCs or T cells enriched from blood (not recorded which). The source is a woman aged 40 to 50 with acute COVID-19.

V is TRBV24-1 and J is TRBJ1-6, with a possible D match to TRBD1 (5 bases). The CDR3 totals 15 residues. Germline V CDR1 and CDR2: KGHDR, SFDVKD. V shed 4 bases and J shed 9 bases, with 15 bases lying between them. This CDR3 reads CATSDQGSRRSPLHF. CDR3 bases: TGTGCCACCAGTGACCAGGGCAGTAGGCGTTCACCCCTCCACTTT.

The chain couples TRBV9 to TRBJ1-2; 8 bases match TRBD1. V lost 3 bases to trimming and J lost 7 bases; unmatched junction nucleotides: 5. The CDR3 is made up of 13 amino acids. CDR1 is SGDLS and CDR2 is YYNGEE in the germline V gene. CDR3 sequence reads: CASSEQGVGGYTF. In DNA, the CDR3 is TGTGCCAGCAGCGAACAGGGGGTCGGTGGCTACACCTTC. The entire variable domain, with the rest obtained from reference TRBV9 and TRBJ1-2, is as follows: DSGVTQTPKHLITATGQRVTLRCSPRSGDLSVYWYQQSLDQGLQFLIQYYNGEERAKGNILERFSAQQFPDLHSELNLSSLELGDSALYFCASSEQGVGGYTFGSGTRLTVV.